The sequence of this TCR beta chain was determined in a study of blood T cell repertoires in COVID-19. As for the study in general: Nucleic acid was either cDNA or gDNA, and it came from T cells, B-cell-depleted T cells, or PBMCs.

Followed longitudinally, the Seattle patients had been enrolled during active infection. The germline CDR1 and CDR2 sequences are SGHTA and FQGTGA. The CDR3 covers 13 residues. V was clipped by 1 base and J by 8 bases, with 11 bases between them. Original processing notes: Using reference gene primer amplification, nucleated cell counts were estimated. Sequenced by immunoSEQ multiplex PCR; TCRdb stores in-frame clones only, minus some. For V, J and clone size, that table is used; D and trimming come from the DNA. This table holds 150,000 to 200,000 clones, 84% found once. The sequence was obtained from a woman between 70 and 85 years old with COVID-19, enrolled during active disease. Material for sequencing was peripheral blood. This sequence joins TRBV7-3 and TRBJ1-1, with a weak D call TRBD1 (5 bases). DNA of the CDR3: TGTGCCAGCAGCTTAAATCGCGCAGGGGAAGCTTTCTTT. Translated, it gives CASSLNRAGEAFF.